This T cell receptor (beta chain) came from a study of cytomegalovirus exposure and HLA in healthy donors. Healthy donors of bone marrow made up the group. The PCR contained 60 Vbeta and 13 Jbeta primers. Measured with immunoSEQ multiplex PCR; TCRdb has only the in-frame clones, and not every one. The sample yields about 240,000 clones, 70% to 90% seen once. Study-level results: In a later analysis, TCR beta V- and J-gene trimming showed a link to a missense DCLRE1C variant.

This clone was seen only a few times. Its antigen is unknown. The CDR3 runs 15 residues. Trimming cost V 3 bases and J 2 bases; bases outside gene matches: 3. In germline, CDR1 is SGHDT, CDR2 YYEEEE. The receptor was derived from a girl aged 2 to 9 in good health and CMV-seronegative. The sequenced material came from PBMCs. V and J are TRBV5-6 and TRBJ1-5; TRBD1 matches at 9 bases. This CDR3 reads CASSWGQGGNQPQHF. CDR3 sequence (DNA): TGTGCCAGCAGCTGGGGACAGGGAGGCAATCAGCCCCAGCATTTT.